The clone carrying this TCR beta chain was recorded many times. No antigen is known for it. This record belongs to a study of response to subunit inactivated influenza vaccine. Trimming pared 1 base from V and 0 bases from J, leaving 13 bases between. CDR3 length: 18 amino acids. CDR1 is SGHAT, CDR2 FQDESV, per germline (reference sequence). TCRdb re-called the RT-PCR reads through MiXCR, storing one row per CDR3 protein. The table lists roughly 700,000 distinct CDR3 sequences, less than 20% of them singletons. Study results and limitations: With each seasonal influenza vaccination, the authors suggested, few new T cells are recruited.

The chain joins TRBV11-1 to TRBJ2-6; D is unclear. The source material was PBMCs from blood, sampled roughly 13 days after vaccination. This TCR derives from a man aged 50 or older who received an inactivated influenza vaccine. CDR3 residues: CASSLGRISFSGANVLTF. Here the CDR3 DNA reads TGTGCCAGCAGCTTAGGACGGATATCCTTCTCTGGGGCCAACGTCCTGACTTTC.